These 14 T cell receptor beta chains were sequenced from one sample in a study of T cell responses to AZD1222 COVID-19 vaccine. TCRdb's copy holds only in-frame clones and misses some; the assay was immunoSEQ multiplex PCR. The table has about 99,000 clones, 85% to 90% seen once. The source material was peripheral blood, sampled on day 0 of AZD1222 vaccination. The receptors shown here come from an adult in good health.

In DNA form, the CDR3 reads TGTGCCAGCAGCGGGGACAGGGGGTATCAGCCCCAGCATTTT. Translating it yields CASSGDRGYQPQHF. The rearrangement joins TRBV9 to TRBJ1-5; TRBD1 matches 11 bases. Germline V gives CDR1 SGDLS, CDR2 YYNGEE. The CDR3 has 14 amino acids. The J segment lost 5 bases and the V segment lost 3 bases, leaving 1 base of the junction unmatched.

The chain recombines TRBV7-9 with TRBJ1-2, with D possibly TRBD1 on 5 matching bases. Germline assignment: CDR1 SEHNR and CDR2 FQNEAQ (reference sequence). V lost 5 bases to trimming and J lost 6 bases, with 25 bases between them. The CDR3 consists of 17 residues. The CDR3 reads CASSRLIPVLGEHGYTF. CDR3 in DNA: TGTGCCAGCAGCCGCCTAATTCCCGTGCTGGGGGAGCATGGCTACACCTTC.

The CDR3 DNA reads as TGTGCCAGCAGCTTTTCTCCTAGCGGGAGTAGCTCAGATACGCAGTATTTT. The encoded protein is CASSFSPSGSSSDTQYF. The gene calls are TRBV11-2 and TRBJ2-3; 10 nucleotides match TRBD2. The germline gives CDR1 SGHAT, CDR2 FQNNGV. CDR3 length equals 17 residues. V lost 3 bases to trimming and J lost 4 bases; unmatched junction nucleotides: 10.

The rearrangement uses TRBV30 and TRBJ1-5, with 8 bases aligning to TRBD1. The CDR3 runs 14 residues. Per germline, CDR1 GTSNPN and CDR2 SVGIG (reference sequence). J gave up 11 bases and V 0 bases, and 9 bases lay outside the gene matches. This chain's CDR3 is CAWSVRSQGVAQHF. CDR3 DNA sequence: TGTGCCTGGAGTGTACGATCACAGGGGGTGGCCCAGCATTTT.

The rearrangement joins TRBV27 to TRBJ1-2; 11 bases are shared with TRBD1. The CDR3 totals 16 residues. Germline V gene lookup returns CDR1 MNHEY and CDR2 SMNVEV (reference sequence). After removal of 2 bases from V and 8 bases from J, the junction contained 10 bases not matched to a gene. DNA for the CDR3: TGTGCCAGCAGTTTACACGGACAGGGGGCGCTTCGAGGCTACACCTTC. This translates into CASSLHGQGALRGYTF.

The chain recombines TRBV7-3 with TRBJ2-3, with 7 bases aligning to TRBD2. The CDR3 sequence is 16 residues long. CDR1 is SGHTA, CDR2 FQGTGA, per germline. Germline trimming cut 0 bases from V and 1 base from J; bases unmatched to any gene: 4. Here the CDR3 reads CASSLTSGGGTDTQYF. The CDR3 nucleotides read TGTGCCAGCAGCTTAACGTCGGGAGGAGGCACAGATACGCAGTATTTT.

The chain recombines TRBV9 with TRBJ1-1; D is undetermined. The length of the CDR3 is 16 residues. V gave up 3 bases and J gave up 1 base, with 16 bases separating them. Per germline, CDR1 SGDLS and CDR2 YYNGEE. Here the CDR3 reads CASSAPFRAGNTEAFF. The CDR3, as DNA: TGTGCCAGCAGCGCCCCTTTTAGGGCCGGGAACACTGAAGCTTTCTTT.

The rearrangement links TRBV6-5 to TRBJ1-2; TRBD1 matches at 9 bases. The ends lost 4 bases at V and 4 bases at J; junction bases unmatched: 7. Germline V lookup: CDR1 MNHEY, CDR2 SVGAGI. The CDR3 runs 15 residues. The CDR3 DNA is TGTGCCAGCAGTTCCGGGACAGGGTGGATCTATGGCTACACCTTC. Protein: CASSSGTGWIYGYTF.

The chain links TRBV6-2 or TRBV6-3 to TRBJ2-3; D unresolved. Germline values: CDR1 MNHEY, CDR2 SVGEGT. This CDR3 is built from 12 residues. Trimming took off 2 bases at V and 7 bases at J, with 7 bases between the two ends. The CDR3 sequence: CASSYARNTQYF. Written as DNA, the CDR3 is TGTGCCAGCAGTTACGCCAGAAATACGCAGTATTTT.

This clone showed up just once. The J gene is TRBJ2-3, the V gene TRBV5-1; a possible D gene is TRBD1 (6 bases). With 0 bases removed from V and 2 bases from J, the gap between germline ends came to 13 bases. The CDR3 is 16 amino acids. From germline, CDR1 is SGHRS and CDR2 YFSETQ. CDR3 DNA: TGCGCCAGCAGCTTGGTGGGGGCGGCTAACACAGATACGCAGTATTTT. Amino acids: CASSLVGAANTDTQYF.

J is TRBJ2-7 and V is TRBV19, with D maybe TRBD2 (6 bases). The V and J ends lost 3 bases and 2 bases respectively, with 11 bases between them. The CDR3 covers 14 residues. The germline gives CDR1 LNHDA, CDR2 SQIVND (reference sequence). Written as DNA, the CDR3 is TGTGCCAGTAGTATCATTGGCGGGACCTACGAGCAGTACTTC. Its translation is CASSIIGGTYEQYF.

The chain's CDR3 is CASSDRRTDTQYF. CDR3 nucleotide sequence: TGCGCCAGCAGTGACCGGAGAACAGATACGCAGTATTTT. The chain joins TRBV10-1 to TRBJ2-3; no firm D call. The CDR3 spans 13 residues. The V end lost 3 bases, the J end lost 3 bases, and 7 bases lay between the germline ends. Germline CDR1 reads WNHNN; CDR2 reads SYGVQD (reference sequence).

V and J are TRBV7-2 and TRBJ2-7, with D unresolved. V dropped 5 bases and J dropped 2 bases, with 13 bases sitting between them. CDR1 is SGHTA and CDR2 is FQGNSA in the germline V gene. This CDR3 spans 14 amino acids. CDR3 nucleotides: TGTGCCAGCAGCATCCGACGAGGCCCCTACGAGCAGTACTTC. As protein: CASSIRRGPYEQYF. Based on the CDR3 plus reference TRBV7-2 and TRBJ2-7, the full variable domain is GAGVSQSPSNKVTEKGKDVELRCDPISGHTALYWYRQSLGQGLEFLIYFQGNSAPDKSGLPSDRFSAERTGGSVSTLTIQRTQQEDSAVYLCASSIRRGPYEQYFGPGTRLTVT.

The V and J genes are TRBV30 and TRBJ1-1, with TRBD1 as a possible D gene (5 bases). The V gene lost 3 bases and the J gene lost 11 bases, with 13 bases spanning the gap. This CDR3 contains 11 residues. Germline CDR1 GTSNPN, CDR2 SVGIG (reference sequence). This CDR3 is CAWRDNPGAFF. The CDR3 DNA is TGTGCCTGGAGGGACAACCCGGGGGCTTTCTTT. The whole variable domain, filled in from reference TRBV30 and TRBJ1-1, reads SQTIHQWPATLVQPVGSPLSLECTVEGTSNPNLYWYRQAAGRGLQLLFYSVGIGQISSEVPQNLSASRPQDRQFILSSKKLLLSDSGFYLCAWRDNPGAFFGQGTRLTVV.